This is a list of T cell receptor beta chains from one sample in a study of cytomegalovirus exposure and HLA in healthy donors. TCRdb's table, derived via immunoSEQ multiplex PCR, lists solely in-frame clones and lacks some. The sample has over 110,000 clones, under 90% seen once. The sequencing input was PBMCs. Receptors were obtained from a male donor in good health and CMV-seronegative. Each CDR3 is given with its conserved first and last residue. A D gene is named only where the DNA matches it firmly. Only some rows state a clone size, as once, few, many or a class for expanded clones.

TGCACCAGCAGCCAAGACGAGGGATGGGAGACCCAGTACTTC	CTSSQDEGWETQYF	NA	TRBV1	TRBJ2-5	NA
TGTGCCAGTAGTATAGTCACCTATGGTGTGACTGAAGCTTTCTTT	CASSIVTYGVTEAFF	NA	TRBV19	TRBJ1-1	NA
TGTGCCTGGAGTGTACGTAGCGGGAGTCGAACGAACTACGAGCAGTACTTC	CAWSVRSGSRTNYEQYF	few	TRBV30	TRBJ2-7	TRBD2
TGTGCCAGCAGTAACCCTAAAGGACAGGGCCGTGGAGATACGCAGTATTTT	CASSNPKGQGRGDTQYF	NA	TRBV6-4	TRBJ2-3	TRBD1
TGCAGCCCCTTCGGCGGGAACAATGAGCAGTTCTTC	CSPFGGNNEQFF	NA	TRBV29-1	TRBJ2-1	NA
TGTGCCAGCAGTGTCCAGCGGGTGTCCTACGAGCAGTACTTC	CASSVQRVSYEQYF	NA	TRBV2	TRBJ2-7	NA
TGTGCCTGCGGGAAGGGGTTTGGCTACACCTTC	CACGKGFGYTF	NA	TRBV19	TRBJ1-2	NA
TGCAGCGGCCTACTAGCAGCTGAGGGGGATACGCAGTATTTT	CSGLLAAEGDTQYF	NA	TRBV29-1	TRBJ2-3	NA
TGTGCCAGCAGCACCGGGACAGGGGTCACCGGGGAGCTGTTTTTT	CASSTGTGVTGELFF	NA	TRBV2	TRBJ2-2	TRBD1
TGTGCCAGCAGTTTTACAGGGGGGGACGAAAAACTGTTTTTT	CASSFTGGDEKLFF	NA	TRBV28	TRBJ1-4	TRBD1
TGTGCCAGCAGCACCCGACAAGCAGCCGAAAAACTGTTTTTT	CASSTRQAAEKLFF	NA	TRBV7-6	TRBJ1-4	NA
TGTGCCAGCAGTGATGGCTCAGTCTATGGCTACACCTTC	CASSDGSVYGYTF	NA	TRBV25-1	TRBJ1-2	NA
TGTGCCGTCTCCCGGGGACAGTACCCTGAAGCTTTCTTT	CAVSRGQYPEAFF	NA	TRBV5-6	TRBJ1-1	TRBD1
TGCAGCGCGCAGGGTAGCACAGATACGCAGTATTTT	CSAQGSTDTQYF	NA	TRBV29-1	TRBJ2-3	NA
TGCGCCAGCAGTGACGGCTGGAGGACTAAAAACAATCAGCCCCAGCATTTT	CASSDGWRTKNNQPQHF	once	TRBV10-1	TRBJ1-5	NA
TGTGCCAGTACCCTAGGGGGGACAGGGGGCGTTCAGCCCCAGCATTTT	CASTLGGTGGVQPQHF	NA	TRBV19	TRBJ1-5	TRBD1
TGTGCCAGCTCACCACCGGGGCAAGATACGCAGTATTTT	CASSPPGQDTQYF	NA	TRBV18	TRBJ2-3	NA
TGCGCCAGCAGCTTGTATGCTCCCCGGAATGAGCAGTTCTTC	CASSLYAPRNEQFF	NA	TRBV5-1	TRBJ2-1	NA
TGCAGCGTTAAAGGACTAGCGGGAGGAACAGATACGCAGTATTTT	CSVKGLAGGTDTQYF	NA	TRBV29-1	TRBJ2-3	TRBD2
TGTGCCAGCAGTTTATCGGGAGGACACCTTGAAGCTTTCTTT	CASSLSGGHLEAFF	once	TRBV27	TRBJ1-1	NA
TGCACCAGCAGCAAGGAAGATTCCCGTTTAGCGGGAGGGCCGATAACGAACACCGGGGAGCTGTTTTTT	CTSSKEDSRLAGGPITNTGELFF	NA	TRBV1	TRBJ2-2	NA
TGTGCCAGCACCTGGAGCGCGATAGAGCCCCAGCATTTT	CASTWSAIEPQHF	NA	TRBV6-6	TRBJ1-5	NA
TGCGCCAGCAGCTTGCTGGGAGGCCTCCTCTCCTACGAGCAGTACTTC	CASSLLGGLLSYEQYF	NA	TRBV5-1	TRBJ2-7	NA
TGCGCCAGCAGCCAAGTAGGGTCGGGAGCGGGGGAGACCCAGTACTTC	CASSQVGSGAGETQYF	NA	TRBV4-1	TRBJ2-5	TRBD2
TGTGCCAGCAGCCGTAGCTCCTACAATGAGCAGTTCTTC	CASSRSSYNEQFF	NA	TRBV7-9	TRBJ2-1	NA
TGTGCCAGCAGCCTACAGGCTAATTCCTACAATGAGCAGTTCTTC	CASSLQANSYNEQFF	once	TRBV11-1	TRBJ2-1	NA
TGTGCCAGCACCCGAGACGCGGGAGTGGGGGATACGCAGTATTTT	CASTRDAGVGDTQYF	NA	TRBV7-2	TRBJ2-3	TRBD2
TGTGCCATAAACAAAGGGGACTCTGCCCCCGGGAACACCGGGGAGCTGTTTTTT	CAINKGDSAPGNTGELFF	NA	TRBV10-3	TRBJ2-2	NA
TGTGCCACCTGGCCCAGACAGGGCCAGCTCTACCTTCGGGACGAGCAGTACTTC	CATWPRQGQLYLRDEQYF	few	TRBV6-4	TRBJ2-7	TRBD1
TGCGCCAGCAGTGATTATCCAGCGGGATCTTCCTACGAGCAGTACTTC	CASSDYPAGSSYEQYF	NA	TRBV10-1	TRBJ2-7	TRBD2
TGTGCCAGCAGTTTGGACTCCCTCTCTGGAAACACCATATATTTT	CASSLDSLSGNTIYF	NA	TRBV5-4	TRBJ1-3	NA
TGTGCCAGCAGCAAATCGGAGGTACTAGCGGAGGGCGAGCAGTACTTC	CASSKSEVLAEGEQYF	NA	TRBV14	TRBJ2-7	TRBD2
TGTGCCAGCAGCCAAGCGACAGGACTTGGAAACACCATATATTTT	CASSQATGLGNTIYF	NA	TRBV14	TRBJ1-3	NA
TGTGCCAGTAGCAGCTATAGCAATCAGCCCCAGCATTTT	CASSSYSNQPQHF	few	TRBV27	TRBJ1-5	NA
TGTGCCAGTAGTACAGTTGGAGGGGTGGGAGCTTTCTTT	CASSTVGGVGAFF	few	TRBV19	TRBJ1-1	NA
TGTGCCAGCACCCCCGACAGAACCGGGGAGCTGTTTTTT	CASTPDRTGELFF	NA	TRBV11-3	TRBJ2-2	NA
TGTGCCAGCTCACCCCGGGACAGGGGCCAAGAGACCCAGTACTTC	CASSPRDRGQETQYF	NA	TRBV18	TRBJ2-5	TRBD1
TGTGCCAGCAGGGAACAGGATGGGAACACTGAAGCTTTCTTT	CASREQDGNTEAFF	NA	TRBV6-5	TRBJ1-1	NA
TGTGCCAGCAGCTCACAAGGCGGGACAGTTTACGAGCAGTACTTC	CASSSQGGTVYEQYF	few	TRBV7-2	TRBJ2-7	NA
TGCGCCAGCAGCCAAGACTACCCCCAAGGACACGTTGAAGCTTTCTTT	CASSQDYPQGHVEAFF	NA	TRBV4-3	TRBJ1-1	NA
TGTGCCAGTAGCGTTCGGGTTGACACTGAAGCTTTCTTT	CASSVRVDTEAFF	once	TRBV19	TRBJ1-1	NA
TGTGCCAGCGCAGCGGGAGGGGGGAACGAGCAGTACTTC	CASAAGGGNEQYF	NA	TRBV7-2	TRBJ2-7	TRBD2
TGCGCCAGTTATACAGGGGGCAGCAAGTTTAATGAAAAACTGTTTTTT	CASYTGGSKFNEKLFF	NA	TRBV10-1	TRBJ1-4	TRBD1
TGCGCCAGCAGCCTATACAGGGGTACCGGGGAGCTGTTTTTT	CASSLYRGTGELFF	few	TRBV4-3	TRBJ2-2	TRBD1
TGTGCCACCCAGATTAAATACACAGGAGATAATTCACCCCTCCACTTT	CATQIKYTGDNSPLHF	NA	TRBV15	TRBJ1-6	NA
TGTGCCAGCGGGGGACTAGGATTAGGTGAGCAGTTCTTC	CASGGLGLGEQFF	NA	TRBV27	TRBJ2-1	TRBD2
TGTGCCAGCAGTGTCTACAGGGGGCCAGAGACCCAGTACTTC	CASSVYRGPETQYF	NA	TRBV25-1	TRBJ2-5	TRBD1
TGTGCCAGCTCACCCCCAGGGGTATCCTACGAGCAGTACTTC	CASSPPGVSYEQYF	NA	TRBV18	TRBJ2-7	NA
TGTGGCAACCATCTAGGGACAGCGAATGCTATGGGTGAAAAACTGTTTTTT	CGNHLGTANAMGEKLFF	NA	TRBV25-1	TRBJ1-4	TRBD1
TGTGCCAGCAGCCGGTTATTGACAGGGACCGACTACGAGCAGTACTTC	CASSRLLTGTDYEQYF	NA	TRBV28	TRBJ2-7	TRBD1
TGTGCCAGTAGTGACAGGGGAGGCCCCTACGAGCAGTACTTC	CASSDRGGPYEQYF	few	TRBV19	TRBJ2-7	TRBD1
TGTGCCACCAAGACAGGGGCGGCGACCTACGAGCAGTACTTC	CATKTGAATYEQYF	NA	TRBV2	TRBJ2-7	TRBD1
TGTGCCAGCAATCCGGACAGAAACACCGGGGAGCTGTTTTTT	CASNPDRNTGELFF	NA	TRBV6-5	TRBJ2-2	NA